This T cell receptor (beta chain) was observed in a study of T cell changes during pregnancy in multiple sclerosis. Measured with immunoSEQ multiplex PCR; TCRdb has only the in-frame clones, and not every one. The table has roughly 44,000 clones, 88% seen once; the top ten hold around 5.6%. The V segment lost 4 bases and the J segment 2 bases; nucleotides outside the gene matches: 4. Germline assignment: CDR1 LGHNA and CDR2 YSLEER. The CDR3 has 14 residues. Sample: CD8+ T cells from peripheral blood mononuclear cells, taken after pregnancy. This receptor was obtained from a female donor in good health, enrolled as a control in a pregnancy study. The chain employs TRBV4-3 and TRBJ2-7, with 8 bases identical to TRBD2. CDR3 region: CASSLAGGPYEQYF. In DNA form, the CDR3 reads TGCGCCAGCAGCCTCGCGGGGGGCCCCTACGAGCAGTACTTC.